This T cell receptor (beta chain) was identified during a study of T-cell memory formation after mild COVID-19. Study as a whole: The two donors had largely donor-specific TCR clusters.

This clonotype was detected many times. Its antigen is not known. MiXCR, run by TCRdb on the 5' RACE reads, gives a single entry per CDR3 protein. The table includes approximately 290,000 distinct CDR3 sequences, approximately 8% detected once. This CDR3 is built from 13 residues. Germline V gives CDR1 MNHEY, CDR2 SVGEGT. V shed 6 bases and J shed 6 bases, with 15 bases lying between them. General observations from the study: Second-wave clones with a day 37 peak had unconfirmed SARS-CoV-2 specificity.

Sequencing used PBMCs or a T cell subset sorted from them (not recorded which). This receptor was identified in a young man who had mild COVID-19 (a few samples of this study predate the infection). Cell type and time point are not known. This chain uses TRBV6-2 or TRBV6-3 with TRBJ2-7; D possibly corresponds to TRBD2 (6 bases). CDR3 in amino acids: CASSLGGAVEQYV. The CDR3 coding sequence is TGTGCCAGCAGCCTCGGAGGGGCCGTCGAGCAGTACGTC.